Listed here are 28 T cell receptor beta chains from one sample, sequenced in a study of blood T cell repertoires in COVID-19. Produced via immunoSEQ multiplex PCR; TCRdb's table is partial and in-frame only. The profile shows 80,000 to 100,000 clones, roughly 87% of them singletons. Input material: peripheral blood. All receptors derive from a man between 70 and 80 years old with acute or convalescent COVID-19.

The genes are TRBV28 and TRBJ2-7, with a possible D match to TRBD1 (6 bases). The CDR3 has 15 amino acids. V lost 3 bases and J lost 4, with 16 bases in between. Looked up from germline, CDR1 is MDHEN and CDR2 is SYDVKM. The CDR3: CASSFSRTVLYEQYF. Written as DNA, the CDR3 is TGTGCCAGCAGTTTTTCACGGACAGTTCTGTACGAGCAGTACTTC. Variable domain in full (rest from reference TRBV28 and TRBJ2-7): DVKVTQSSRYLVKRTGEKVFLECVQDMDHENMFWYRQDPGLGLRLIYFSYDVKMKEKGDIPEGYSVSREKKERFSLILESASTNQTSMYLCASSFSRTVLYEQYFGPGTRLTVT.

J is TRBJ2-1 and V is TRBV4-1; 13 bases are shared with TRBD2. V dropped 3 bases and J dropped 4; count of bases not matched to a gene: 0. CDR3 length: 15 residues. Germline V gene data show CDR1 as MGHRA and CDR2 as YSYEKL. CDR3 in amino acids: CASSQGLAGYNEQFF. In DNA form, the CDR3 reads TGCGCCAGCAGCCAGGGACTAGCGGGGTACAATGAGCAGTTCTTC.

The chain recombines TRBV29-1 with TRBJ2-3; a weak D match, TRBD1 (7 bases). This CDR3 is built from 14 residues. Between the trimmed V and J ends, which lost 4 bases and 2 bases, there was a span of 13 bases. Germline-derived CDR1 and CDR2 are SQVTM and ANQGSEA. The CDR3 sequence: CSVGDRDFTDTQYF. For the CDR3, the DNA is TGCAGCGTTGGAGACAGGGACTTCACAGATACGCAGTATTTT.

J is TRBJ2-2 and V is TRBV19; 9 bases are shared with TRBD2. Trimming removed 3 bases from V and 5 bases from J; junction bases left unmatched: 13. CDR3 length: 18 amino acids. CDR1 and CDR2 (germline): LNHDA, SQIVND (reference sequence). The CDR3 is CASSIPAGGLSVTGELFF. CDR3 nucleotide sequence: TGTGCCAGTAGTATCCCGGCGGGGGGGTTGAGTGTAACCGGGGAGCTGTTTTTT.

The chain is built from TRBV19 and TRBJ1-2; possibly TRBD1 for D (5 bases). Germline values: CDR1 LNHDA, CDR2 SQIVND (reference sequence). The CDR3 is 16 amino acids. The V and J ends lost 7 bases and 4 bases respectively, with 22 bases between them. The CDR3 DNA reads as TGTGCCAGTACCCCCCGCCAGGGCGGGGTTTCCTATGGCTACACCTTC. Residues: CASTPRQGGVSYGYTF.

This sequence joins TRBV28 and TRBJ2-7, with TRBD1 identical over 10 bases. V shed 4 bases, J shed 0 bases, and the junction held 6 bases outside the gene matches. The CDR3 length is 16 residues. Germline V gene lookup returns CDR1 MDHEN and CDR2 SYDVKM. This CDR3 reads CASSSIRTGGSYEQYF. CDR3 sequence (DNA): TGTGCCAGCAGTTCGATTAGGACAGGGGGCTCCTACGAGCAGTACTTC. Supplemented by reference TRBV28 and TRBJ2-7, the full variable domain reads DVKVTQSSRYLVKRTGEKVFLECVQDMDHENMFWYRQDPGLGLRLIYFSYDVKMKEKGDIPEGYSVSREKKERFSLILESASTNQTSMYLCASSSIRTGGSYEQYFGPGTRLTVT.

The chain links TRBV5-4 to TRBJ2-2; TRBD1 aligns across 10 bases. The CDR3 has 18 amino acids. V was pared by 0 bases and J by 1 base, with 6 bases of the junction left unmatched. Germline V CDR1 and CDR2: SGHNT, YYREEE (reference sequence). CDR3 in DNA: TGTGCCAGCAGCTTGGCCGGGACAGGGGTTGTGAACACCGGGGAGCTGTTTTTT. Translating gives CASSLAGTGVVNTGELFF.

The gene calls are TRBV5-5 and TRBJ2-1; D is perhaps TRBD2 (6 bases). With 6 bases removed from V and 8 bases from J, the gap between germline ends came to 27 bases. The CDR3 covers 17 residues. Looked up from germline, CDR1 is SGHKS and CDR2 is YYEKEE (reference sequence). The CDR3 is CASTSYSGVAVYDEQFF. In DNA, the CDR3 is TGTGCCAGCACCTCATATTCGGGAGTTGCCGTTTATGATGAGCAGTTCTTC.

This sequence joins TRBV5-1 and TRBJ2-7, with 8 bases that match TRBD1. This CDR3 has 15 amino acids. The trim removed 3 bases at V and 0 bases at J, leaving 5 bases unmatched. CDR1 and CDR2 (germline): SGHRS, YFSETQ. The CDR3 sequence is CASSSRQGSSYEQYF. The CDR3 DNA reads TGCGCCAGCAGCTCAAGACAGGGGAGCTCCTACGAGCAGTACTTC.

This sequence joins TRBV7-9 and TRBJ1-6; D not resolved. V lost 6 bases, J lost 2 bases, and 11 bases lay in between. The CDR3 totals 15 residues. The germline CDR1 and CDR2 sequences are SEHNR and FQNEAQ (reference sequence). Here the CDR3 reads CASSSGSPYNSPLHF. The CDR3 nucleotides read TGTGCCAGCAGTTCCGGTTCGCCCTATAATTCACCCCTCCACTTT.

CDR3 loop: CASSLKGDSPLHF. The CDR3 bases are TGTGCCAGCAGTTTGAAGGGGGATTCACCCCTCCACTTT. The chain links TRBV6-6 to TRBJ1-6, with D maybe TRBD1 (6 bases). This CDR3 contains 13 residues. Germline V gene lookup returns CDR1 MNHNY and CDR2 SVGAGI (reference sequence). The V and J ends lost 4 bases and 8 bases respectively, with 9 bases between them.

V gene TRBV28 combines with J gene TRBJ1-2, with D tentatively TRBD1 (6 bases). CDR1 MDHEN and CDR2 SYDVKM come from the germline V gene. Trimming took 3 bases from V and 4 from J, leaving 15 bases between them. The CDR3 runs 15 residues. The chain's CDR3 is CASSFVQGTTYGYTF. The CDR3 DNA is TGTGCCAGCAGTTTCGTCCAGGGGACGACCTATGGCTACACCTTC.

A single count supports this clone. The V gene is TRBV10-1, the J gene TRBJ1-4; possibly TRBD1 for D (5 bases). Trimming shortened V by 2 bases and J by 0 bases, and 10 bases separated the two germline ends. The CDR3 is made up of 16 amino acids. Germline CDR1 is WNHNN and CDR2 is SYGVQD (reference sequence). The CDR3: CASSERRGTTNEKLFF. The CDR3 DNA is TGCGCCAGCAGTGAGAGGAGGGGAACAACTAATGAAAAACTGTTTTTT.

The chain links TRBV2 to TRBJ2-3; maybe TRBD2 (6 bases). CDR1 and CDR2 from the germline V gene are SNHLY and FYNNEI. The V gene lost 6 bases and the J gene lost 1 base, with 8 bases spanning the gap. The CDR3 is 13 amino acids. The CDR3 loop reads CASRPGGTDTQYF. As DNA, the CDR3 is TGTGCCAGCAGGCCGGGGGGCACAGATACGCAGTATTTT.

V is TRBV30 and J is TRBJ2-7; 7 nucleotides match TRBD2. Trimming took 0 bases from V and 4 from J; bases not matched to a gene: 6. The CDR3 totals 14 residues. Germline V gene lookup returns CDR1 GTSNPN and CDR2 SVGIG (reference sequence). CDR3 sequence (DNA): TGTGCCTGGAGTGTACGGCAGGGAGGGTACGAGCAGTACTTC. It specifies CAWSVRQGGYEQYF.

The CDR3 DNA reads as TGTGCCAGCAGTTACCTTCAGGGGGCGGGCGAGCAGTACGTC. As protein: CASSYLQGAGEQYV. The chain couples TRBV6-2 or TRBV6-3 to TRBJ2-7; 8 bases agree with TRBD1. CDR1 is MNHEY and CDR2 is SVGEGT in the germline V gene. V lost 2 bases, J lost 6 bases, and 6 bases stayed unmatched. The CDR3 extends over 14 amino acids.

The chain recombines TRBV10-3 with TRBJ1-1; D is unclear. Germline-derived CDR1 and CDR2 are ENHRY and SYGVKD. V lost 4 bases and J 4 bases, leaving 10 bases between the germline ends. The length of the CDR3 is 13 residues. The CDR3 nucleotides are TGTGCCATCAGTGTACCGGGAGGCACTGAAGCTTTCTTT. Translation gives CAISVPGGTEAFF.

V and J are TRBV6-5 and TRBJ2-7; 8 positions agree with TRBD2. The CDR3 runs 16 residues. The trim removed 4 bases at V and 3 bases at J, leaving 11 bases unmatched. Germline lookup yields CDR1 MNHEY and CDR2 SVGAGI. The DNA for the CDR3 is TGTGCCAGCAGTTCCCAGGGTAGCGGGGACCTCTACGAGCAGTACTTC. Encoded protein: CASSSQGSGDLYEQYF.

This clone was detected only once. The chain recombines TRBV6-1 with TRBJ1-4; no firm D call. Trimming cost V 2 bases and J 0 bases, with 7 bases left between them. CDR1 MNHNS and CDR2 SASEGT come from the germline V gene. The CDR3 covers 15 residues. CDR3 bases: TGTGCCAGCAGTGAAATGGGAGCAACTAATGAAAAACTGTTTTTT. It is translated as CASSEMGATNEKLFF.

The gene calls are TRBV19 and TRBJ1-1; no clear D gene. CDR1 LNHDA and CDR2 SQIVND come from the germline V gene (reference sequence). The CDR3 totals 15 residues. The V and J ends lost 7 bases and 0 bases respectively, with 15 bases between them. Here the CDR3 DNA reads TGTGCCAGTACCCGACTCAGAGGCATGAACACTGAAGCTTTCTTT. As protein: CASTRLRGMNTEAFF.

The chain employs TRBV5-6 and TRBJ1-2; D uncertain. The CDR3 totals 15 residues. Germline V gene lookup returns CDR1 SGHDT and CDR2 YYEEEE. V was trimmed by 4 bases and J by 6 bases, leaving 19 bases between them. The CDR3 nucleotides read TGTGCCAGCAGCACGCCGGGTGGGTACGCAAATGGCTACACCTTC. Its translation: CASSTPGGYANGYTF.

This CDR3 is CSVGFQGGTGELFF. DNA for the CDR3: TGCAGCGTTGGGTTTCAGGGAGGCACCGGGGAGCTGTTTTTT. The chain couples TRBV29-1 to TRBJ2-2; D perhaps matches TRBD2 (6 bases). There are 14 residues in the CDR3. Germline-derived CDR1 and CDR2 are SQVTM and ANQGSEA. Trimming removed 4 bases at V and 4 bases at J, with 13 bases between.

This chain joins TRBV19 and TRBJ1-1, with unresolved D. This CDR3 spans 12 amino acids. Germline V gene lookup returns CDR1 LNHDA and CDR2 SQIVND (reference sequence). Trimming pared 3 bases from V and 9 bases from J, leaving 11 bases between. This chain's CDR3 is CASSIREGQAFF. The CDR3 DNA reads as TGTGCCAGTAGTATTCGGGAGGGTCAAGCTTTCTTT.

V is TRBV4-2 and J is TRBJ2-1, with 11 bases identical to TRBD2. CDR3 length equals 16 residues. CDR1 is LGHNA and CDR2 is YNFKEQ in the germline V gene. The junction had 7 bases not matched to a gene; V was cut back by 2 bases and J by 7 bases. The CDR3 nucleotides are TGTGCCAGCAGCCAAACTAGCGGGGGCTTGAGGAATGAGCAGTTCTTC. This gives the protein CASSQTSGGLRNEQFF.

In the case of this clone: One junction end disagrees with the germline gene, perhaps due to a read error. The chain links TRBV7-7 to TRBJ2-5; D is unresolved. The CDR3 runs to 13 residues. CDR1 SSHAT and CDR2 FNYEAQ come from the germline V gene (reference sequence). CDR3: CASSPMRQETQYF. The DNA for the CDR3 is TGTGCTAGCAGCCCGATGAGACAAGAGACCCAGTACTTC.

The chain is built from TRBV19 and TRBJ1-2; no clear D. The germline gives CDR1 LNHDA, CDR2 SQIVND (reference sequence). Between the trimmed V and J ends, which lost 4 bases and 6 bases, there was a span of 12 bases. This CDR3 region has 13 residues. Here the CDR3 DNA reads TGTGCCAGTAGTACCTCCTTAGTAGATGGCTACACCTTC. Translated: CASSTSLVDGYTF.

In this sample, this clone turned up a few times. This chain connects TRBV12-3 or TRBV12-4 to TRBJ1-2; 9 bases map to TRBD1. Unmatched junction bases numbered 4, after V lost 4 bases and J lost 7 bases. This CDR3 comprises 13 residues. Here the CDR3 reads CASSSTGGGGYTF. DNA of the CDR3: TGTGCCAGCAGTTCTACAGGGGGCGGTGGCTACACCTTC.

CDR3 DNA: TGCGCCAGCAGTGTGGCAGAGGGAGAGACCCAGTACTTC. Encoded protein: CASSVAEGETQYF. The chain recombines TRBV5-1 with TRBJ2-5; perhaps TRBD2 as D (5 bases). The CDR3 extends over 13 amino acids. Trimming cost V 5 bases and J 4 bases, with 12 bases left between them. CDR1 SGHRS and CDR2 YFSETQ come from the germline V gene.